Listed below are T cell receptor beta chains from one sample, sequenced in a study of blood T cell repertoires in COVID-19. Assay used: immunoSEQ multiplex PCR; TCRdb lists only in-frame clones, some missing. The sample has around 250,000 clones; 88% are singletons. The sequenced sample was PBMCs or T cells enriched from blood (not recorded which). The receptors derive from a woman between 35 and 50 years old who had been exposed to COVID-19. Both conserved end residues are part of each CDR3. The D gene is left open where the match is weak. Size tells how often a clone was seen (once, few, many) or the class of an expanded clone, and some rows leave it out.

clone size	V gene	CDR3 length	J gene	D gene	CDR3 protein	CDR3 DNA
.	TRBV7-2	16	TRBJ1-1	.	CASSLGAGLMNTEAFF	TGTGCCAGCAGCTTAGGGGCAGGGCTTATGAACACTGAAGCTTTCTTT
.	TRBV28	14	TRBJ1-3	.	CASSSPGRGNTIYF	TGTGCCAGCAGTTCCCCGGGTCGTGGAAACACCATATATTTT
.	TRBV28	13	TRBJ2-5	.	CASSPPSLETQYF	TGTGCCAGCAGTCCTCCTTCGTTGGAGACCCAGTACTTC
.	TRBV2	16	TRBJ2-6	.	CASSEAGHSGANVLTF	TGTGCCAGCAGTGAAGCGGGACACTCTGGGGCCAACGTCCTGACTTTC
.	TRBV12-3/TRBV12-4	12	TRBJ2-7	.	CASSITSYEQYF	TGTGCCAGCAGCATAACTAGCTACGAGCAGTACTTC
.	TRBV19	13	TRBJ2-5	.	CASSIAGLETQYF	TGTGCCAGTAGTATTGCGGGGTTGGAGACCCAGTACTTC
.	TRBV9	16	TRBJ2-1	.	CASSVRSGLPYNEQFF	TGTGCCAGCAGCGTACGAAGCGGGCTTCCATACAATGAGCAGTTCTTC
.	TRBV13	14	TRBJ2-7	.	CASSFFARGDEQYF	TGTGCCAGCAGCTTCTTCGCCCGAGGAGACGAGCAGTACTTC
.	TRBV11-3	10	TRBJ2-6	.	CATWANVLTF	TGTGCCACTTGGGCCAACGTCCTGACTTTC
.	TRBV6-2/TRBV6-3	15	TRBJ2-5	TRBD1	CASSGWTGNYETQYF	TGTGCCAGCAGTGGCTGGACAGGGAATTACGAGACCCAGTACTTC
.	TRBV7-9	13	TRBJ1-2	TRBD1	CASSSGQNYGYTF	TGTGCCAGCAGCTCGGGACAGAACTATGGCTACACCTTC
.	TRBV29-1	12	TRBJ1-2	.	CSVEGQGGGYTF	TGCAGCGTTGAGGGTCAGGGAGGTGGCTACACCTTC
.	TRBV9	17	TRBJ2-1	TRBD2	CASSSELAGAGYNEQFF	TGTGCCAGCAGCTCCGAACTAGCGGGGGCAGGATACAATGAGCAGTTCTTC
.	TRBV24-1	15	TRBJ2-5	TRBD2	CATSVRGGGSETQYF	TGTGCCACCAGTGTCCGGGGGGGAGGTTCGGAGACCCAGTACTTC
.	TRBV12-3/TRBV12-4	11	TRBJ2-7	.	CASSSRDEQYF	TGTGCCAGCAGTTCCCGGGATGAGCAGTACTTC
.	TRBV5-6	16	TRBJ2-3	TRBD1	CASREAGQGLADTQYF	TGTGCCAGCAGGGAAGCGGGACAGGGCTTGGCAGATACGCAGTATTTT
.	TRBV19	15	TRBJ1-2	.	CASRPGWGQAYGYTF	TGTGCCAGTAGACCGGGATGGGGGCAGGCTTATGGCTACACCTTC
once	TRBV28	16	TRBJ1-2	TRBD1	CASSRHRTGGRDGYTF	TGTGCCAGCAGCCGCCACCGGACAGGGGGTAGGGATGGCTACACCTTC
.	TRBV9	17	TRBJ1-3	.	CASSVEAQGWSGNTIYF	TGTGCCAGCAGCGTAGAGGCCCAGGGGTGGTCTGGAAACACCATATATTTT
.	TRBV7-6	14	TRBJ1-2	.	CASSLNQGTGGYTF	TGTGCCAGCAGCTTAAACCAGGGAACCGGTGGCTACACCTTC
.	TRBV27	14	TRBJ1-1	.	CASSSPDRSTEAFF	TGTGCCAGCAGTTCCCCGGACAGAAGCACTGAAGCTTTCTTT
.	TRBV24-1	21	TRBJ2-6	TRBD1	CATSDYREPTGGLSGANVLTF	TGTGCCACCAGTGATTATAGGGAACCGACAGGGGGCCTCTCTGGGGCCAACGTCCTGACTTTC
.	TRBV3-1/TRBV3-2	15	TRBJ1-2	.	CASSQGGRNPYGYTF	TGTGCCAGCAGCCAGGGAGGCCGAAACCCCTATGGCTACACCTTC
.	TRBV24-1	16	TRBJ2-2	.	CATSGGDSLNTGELFF	TGTGCCACCAGTGGGGGGGACAGTTTGAACACCGGGGAGCTGTTTTTT
.	TRBV2	14	TRBJ2-1	TRBD2	CASKRSGGNNEQFF	TGTGCCAGCAAAAGGAGCGGGGGGAACAATGAGCAGTTCTTC
.	TRBV18	15	TRBJ2-4	.	CASSPPSSPKNIQYF	TGTGCCAGCTCACCACCTTCCAGTCCCAAAAACATTCAGTACTTC
.	TRBV5-4	14	TRBJ2-3	.	CASSASTSTDTQYF	TGTGCCAGCAGCGCCTCGACTAGCACAGATACGCAGTATTTT
.	TRBV7-9	14	TRBJ2-1	TRBD1	CASRGQGFNNEQFF	TGTGCCAGCAGAGGACAGGGATTTAACAATGAGCAGTTCTTC
.	TRBV3-1/TRBV3-2	15	TRBJ1-6	.	CASSQERGRNSPLHF	TGTGCCAGCAGCCAAGAAAGGGGTCGGAATTCACCCCTCCACTTT
.	TRBV12-3/TRBV12-4	11	TRBJ1-2	.	CASTYYYGYTF	TGTGCCAGCACTTACTACTATGGCTACACCTTC
.	TRBV12-3/TRBV12-4	12	TRBJ1-1	.	CASSLRLGTAFF	TGTGCCAGCAGTTTACGGTTAGGGACTGCTTTCTTT
.	TRBV19	15	TRBJ1-4	.	CASRPLGEINEKLFF	TGTGCCAGTCGCCCCTTAGGGGAAATTAATGAAAAACTGTTTTTT
.	TRBV6-6	14	TRBJ1-2	.	CASSWEGIKYGYTF	TGTGCCAGCAGTTGGGAGGGGATAAAGTATGGCTACACCTTC
.	TRBV7-9	14	TRBJ1-4	TRBD1	CASRPTGTNEKLFF	TGTGCCAGCAGGCCGACAGGGACTAATGAAAAACTGTTTTTT
.	TRBV5-1	14	TRBJ1-2	.	CASSLMTALYGYTF	TGCGCCAGCAGCTTAATGACAGCATTGTATGGCTACACCTTC
.	TRBV7-2	18	TRBJ2-5	TRBD2	CASSRLASGRVREETQYF	TGTGCCAGCAGTCGTCTCGCTAGCGGGAGGGTCCGGGAGGAGACCCAGTACTTC
.	TRBV5-1	12	TRBJ1-2	TRBD1	CASSLLGTEFEF	TGTGCCAGCAGCTTGTTGGGGACAGAGTTCGAGTTC
.	TRBV5-1	15	TRBJ1-1	TRBD1	CASSIGTGDFTEAFF	TGCGCCAGCAGCATTGGGACAGGGGATTTCACTGAAGCTTTCTTT
.	TRBV6-4	13	TRBJ2-2	.	CASSPSNTGELFF	TGTGCCAGCAGTCCGTCTAACACCGGGGAGCTGTTTTTT
few	TRBV2	14	TRBJ1-6	TRBD1	CASRLGTGYSPLHF	TGTGCCAGCAGACTCGGGACAGGGTATTCACCCCTCCACTTT
.	TRBV4-3	16	TRBJ2-7	TRBD1	CASSQDHPGGTYEQYF	TGCGCCAGCAGCCAAGATCATCCAGGGGGAACGTACGAGCAGTACTTC
.	TRBV27	15	TRBJ2-3	TRBD1	CASSWTETGGDTQYF	TGTGCCAGCAGTTGGACCGAGACAGGGGGGGATACGCAGTATTTT
once	TRBV28	14	TRBJ1-1	.	CASSLSYEGAEAFF	TGTGCCAGCAGTTTATCTTATGAGGGGGCTGAAGCTTTCTTT